The clone carrying this T cell receptor (beta chain) was seen at least ten times. Its antigen is unidentified. The data are from a study of T-cell memory formation after mild COVID-19. At the level of the study: Clusters were largely donor specific.

Overall study findings and caveats: Clones contracting over day 15 to 85 were CD4/CD8 balanced, with later expanders leaning CD4+.

CDR3 length equals 14 residues. CDR1 and CDR2 (germline): MGHRA, YSYEKL. V dropped 4 bases and J dropped 4 bases, with 13 bases sitting between them. Constant-segment primers and 5'RACE yielded cDNA libraries for TCR alpha and TCR beta, each carrying sample barcodes and UMIs. Each CDR3 protein gets one entry after TCRdb re-called the 5' RACE reads with MiXCR. This repertoire shows 350,000 or so distinct CDR3 sequences, 20% to 25% found once; its top ten account for about 21%. This receptor was obtained from a man between 18 and 35 years old who had mild COVID-19 (a few samples of this study predate the infection). Cell type and time point are not known. V is TRBV4-1 and J is TRBJ1-1, with D uncertain. The specimen sequenced was PBMCs or a T cell subset sorted from them (not recorded which). CDR3 bases: TGCGCCAGCAGCCTACCAAACCAGGCCACTGAAGCTTTCTTT. Encoded protein: CASSLPNQATEAFF.